The 26 T cell receptor beta chains listed next were all sequenced from one sample in a study of blood T cell repertoires in COVID-19. Clones were sequenced by immunoSEQ multiplex PCR, and TCRdb holds only the in-frame ones, with some missing. The sample lists 150,000 to 200,000 clones, around 86% occurring once. Material for sequencing was peripheral blood. Receptors originate from a man in his sixties or seventies with acute or convalescent COVID-19.

This clone was counted a few times. The V call is TRBV20-1, the J call TRBJ1-6; D gene ambiguous. From germline, CDR1 is DFQATT and CDR2 SNEGSKA (reference sequence). The ends were cut back, 3 bases at V and 11 bases at J, with 14 bases in the middle. This CDR3 comprises 13 residues. The CDR3 DNA follows: TGCAGTGCTAGTCCGGAAGCGGTGACACCCCTCCACTTT. It specifies CSASPEAVTPLHF.

The chain couples TRBV7-2 to TRBJ2-5; 11 bases are shared with TRBD2. The CDR3 is 15 amino acids. Germline assignment: CDR1 SGHTA and CDR2 FQGNSA. The V and J ends lost 1 base and 4 bases, in that order; junction bases with no gene match: 2. This CDR3 reads CASSLVSGGGETQYF. CDR3 DNA: TGTGCCAGCAGCTTAGTTAGCGGGGGGGGAGAGACCCAGTACTTC.

This chain uses TRBV7-2 with TRBJ1-2; 7 bases align to TRBD1. V dropped 3 bases and J dropped 6; count of bases not matched to a gene: 13. Germline lookup yields CDR1 SGHTA and CDR2 FQGNSA. This CDR3 has 16 amino acids. CDR3 sequence: CASSFKDRFAPNGYTF. The CDR3 DNA follows: TGTGCCAGCAGCTTCAAGGACAGGTTCGCGCCCAATGGCTACACCTTC.

This chain connects TRBV5-5 to TRBJ2-7; possibly TRBD2 for D (5 bases). CDR1 and CDR2 (germline): SGHKS, YYEKEE (reference sequence). The CDR3 totals 13 residues. V shed 1 base and J shed 7 bases, with 12 bases lying between them. This chain's CDR3 is CASSLRLLGEQYF. Written as DNA, the CDR3 is TGTGCCAGCAGCTTGAGACTACTGGGAGAGCAGTACTTC.

CDR3: CASTPGWANEQFF. The CDR3 nucleotides read TGTGCCAGCACCCCAGGTTGGGCTAATGAGCAGTTCTTC. The chain uses TRBV6-5 and TRBJ2-1; D remains ambiguous. Trimming pared 7 bases from V and 7 bases from J, leaving 14 bases between. The CDR3 consists of 13 residues. From germline, CDR1 is MNHEY and CDR2 SVGAGI.

This clone showed up just a few times. The rearrangement joins TRBV24-1 to TRBJ2-2; 7 nucleotides line up with TRBD1. This CDR3 has 16 amino acids. Germline loops: CDR1 KGHDR, CDR2 SFDVKD. V shed 2 bases and J 4 bases; nucleotides not matched to a gene: 6. The CDR3 is CATSDWGQRGTGELFF. The CDR3 bases are TGTGCCACCAGTGATTGGGGACAGCGAGGCACCGGGGAGCTGTTTTTT.

The chain employs TRBV4-3 and TRBJ1-6; weak D call: TRBD1 (5 bases). V shed 0 bases and J shed 6 bases, with 9 bases lying between them. CDR1 is LGHNA, CDR2 YSLEER, per germline. The CDR3 extends over 15 amino acids. DNA for the CDR3: TGCGCCAGCAGCCAAGAGTCCGGGGGTAATTCACCCCTCCACTTT. This translates into CASSQESGGNSPLHF.

The rearrangement joins TRBV11-3 to TRBJ2-6; D unresolved. V was pared by 4 bases and J by 0 bases, with 7 bases between. CDR1 SGHNT and CDR2 YENEEA come from the germline V gene. The CDR3 has 15 amino acids. CDR3 in DNA: TGTGCCAGCAGCTCCGACTCCTCTGGGGCCAACGTCCTGACTTTC. It specifies CASSSDSSGANVLTF. Combining the CDR3 with reference TRBV11-3 and TRBJ2-6 gives the whole variable domain EAGVVQSPRYKIIEKKQPVAFWCNPISGHNTLYWYLQNLGQGPELLIRYENEEAVDDSQLPKDRFSAERLKGVDSTLKIQPAELGDSAVYLCASSSDSSGANVLTFGAGSRLTVL.

The chain recombines TRBV15 with TRBJ1-5, with D tentatively TRBD1 (5 bases). Trimming took 0 bases from V and 2 from J, leaving 8 bases between them. The CDR3 contains 15 residues. Germline V gene lookup returns CDR1 LNHNV and CDR2 YYDKDF (reference sequence). The CDR3 sequence is CATSRDGAGNQPQHF. Here the CDR3 DNA reads TGTGCCACCAGCAGAGATGGGGCGGGCAATCAGCCCCAGCATTTT.

The chain carries TRBV6-1 and TRBJ2-7; D not resolved. The CDR3 runs to 17 residues. CDR1 is MNHNS, CDR2 SASEGT, per germline. Trimming left V 2 bases short and J 6 bases short, with 23 bases between. In nucleotides, the CDR3 is TGTGCCAGCAGTGAACGTACGATTCCAGTCAATTTATGCGAGCAGTACTTC. It encodes CASSERTIPVNLCEQYF.

This chain joins TRBV6-5 and TRBJ1-4; unclear D gene. CDR3 length: 15 residues. Germline V CDR1 and CDR2: MNHEY, SVGAGI. V was trimmed by 5 bases and J by 0 bases, leaving 10 bases between them. The CDR3 DNA reads as TGTGCCAGCAGTATGCACAGTGCAACTAATGAAAAACTGTTTTTT. This encodes CASSMHSATNEKLFF.

This rearrangement joins TRBV5-1 to TRBJ2-7; D might be TRBD1 (8 bases). V was cut by 1 base and J by 4 bases, with 18 bases left in between. Per the germline V gene, CDR1 is SGHRS and CDR2 is YFSETQ. The CDR3 covers 16 residues. DNA for the CDR3: TGCGCCAGCAGCTTGAGCGGGACAGGAGTCCCTTACGAGCAGTACTTC. Its translation: CASSLSGTGVPYEQYF.

To note about this clone: At the DNA level, this CDR3 is encoded by other sequences in the same sample as well. The chain is built from TRBV27 and TRBJ2-5, with D maybe TRBD2 (5 bases). Germline V gene sequence: CDR1 MNHEY, CDR2 SMNVEV (reference sequence). The length of the CDR3 is 15 residues. V lost 4 bases and J 4 bases, leaving 16 bases between the germline ends. CDR3: CASSSLLGEGETQYF. The CDR3 DNA follows: TGTGCCAGCAGTTCCCTCTTAGGCGAGGGAGAGACCCAGTACTTC.

The table lists this clone with a count of one. The chain links TRBV28 to TRBJ2-7; D gene unclear. The CDR3 length is 13 residues. The germline gives CDR1 MDHEN, CDR2 SYDVKM. V lost 3 bases to trimming and J lost 6 bases, with 12 bases between them. This CDR3 reads CASSFPGISEQYF. The CDR3 DNA reads TGTGCCAGCAGTTTCCCAGGCATCTCCGAGCAGTACTTC.

V usage is TRBV5-4 and J usage is TRBJ2-2, with a possible D match to TRBD1 (5 bases). The CDR3 has 15 residues. The germline CDR1 and CDR2 sequences are SGHNT and YYREEE (reference sequence). V lost 1 base and J lost 5, with 12 bases in between. Here the CDR3 reads CASSLSGRVTGELFF. DNA for the CDR3: TGTGCCAGCAGCTTGTCGGGCAGGGTGACCGGGGAGCTGTTTTTT.

This clone was detected once. The CDR3 is CASRIVPGQTYEQYF. CDR3 nucleotides: TGCGCCAGCAGGATAGTGCCGGGACAGACCTACGAGCAGTACTTC. The genes are TRBV5-1 and TRBJ2-7; 7 positions agree with TRBD1. The germline V gene encodes CDR1 SGHRS and CDR2 YFSETQ. The V segment lost 5 bases and the J segment 2 bases; nucleotides outside the gene matches: 10. CDR3 length: 15 amino acids.

The chain combines TRBV5-1 with TRBJ2-3; 9 bases line up with TRBD2. Germline V gives CDR1 SGHRS, CDR2 YFSETQ. V lost 3 bases to trimming and J lost 6 bases; unmatched junction nucleotides: 20. CDR3 size: 19 residues. CDR3 DNA sequence: TGCGCCAGCAGCTGGGGTATTCTAGCGGGGTTACAGCGTGCGGATACGCAGTATTTT. Amino acids: CASSWGILAGLQRADTQYF.

J is TRBJ2-7 and V is TRBV27; 7 bases are shared with TRBD1. J lost 0 bases, V lost 3 bases, and 11 bases had no gene match. Germline CDR1 and CDR2: MNHEY and SMNVEV (reference sequence). This CDR3 comprises 17 residues. CDR3 loop: CASSFGPRTGPSYEQYF. For the CDR3, the DNA is TGTGCCAGCAGTTTTGGCCCTCGGACAGGCCCCTCCTACGAGCAGTACTTC.

In DNA, the CDR3 is TGTGCCAGCAGCGCTACGGTACAGGGGGCGTCCGAGCAGTACTTC. Residues: CASSATVQGASEQYF. J is TRBJ2-7 and V is TRBV5-6; 9 bases map to TRBD1. The trim removed 4 bases at V and 6 bases at J, leaving 11 bases unmatched. The germline gives CDR1 SGHDT, CDR2 YYEEEE. The CDR3 totals 15 residues. Full variable domain (remainder filled in from reference TRBV5-6 and TRBJ2-7): DAGVTQSPTHLIKTRGQQVTLRCSPKSGHDTVSWYQQALGQGPQFIFQYYEEEERQRGNFPDRFSGHQFPNYSSELNVNALLLGDSALYLCASSATVQGASEQYFGPGTRLTVT.

V and J are TRBV10-3 and TRBJ2-6; D unclear. V was shortened by 8 bases and J by 1 base, with 6 bases between the two germline ends. The germline CDR1 and CDR2 sequences are ENHRY and SYGVKD. The CDR3 covers 13 residues. The CDR3 sequence is CAICKSGANVLTF. The CDR3 nucleotides are TGTGCCATCTGTAAATCTGGGGCCAACGTCCTGACTTTC.

In this sample, this clone turned up a few times. J is TRBJ1-1 and V is TRBV2; 9 positions agree with TRBD1. Trimming took 6 bases from V and 3 from J; bases not matched to a gene: 5. This CDR3 spans 14 amino acids. Germline-derived CDR1 and CDR2 are SNHLY and FYNNEI. The CDR3: CASRRDRVYTEAFF. The CDR3 region has the DNA TGTGCCAGCAGGAGGGACAGGGTCTACACTGAAGCTTTCTTT.

The V gene is TRBV5-1, the J gene TRBJ1-5; D is ambiguous. CDR3 length equals 13 residues. V was clipped by 4 bases and J by 7 bases, with 12 bases between them. Germline V gene data show CDR1 as SGHRS and CDR2 as YFSETQ. This CDR3 is CASSGGSGQPQHF. CDR3 bases: TGCGCCAGCAGCGGAGGGAGTGGACAGCCCCAGCATTTT.

This chain uses TRBV7-3 with TRBJ1-1; D unclear. The CDR3 has 13 amino acids. The V end lost 5 bases, the J end lost 4 bases, and 11 bases lay between the germline ends. Germline V gives CDR1 SGHTA, CDR2 FQGTGA. The CDR3: CASSRGQTTEAFF. The CDR3 bases are TGTGCCAGCAGCCGAGGGCAGACCACTGAAGCTTTCTTT.

The rearrangement joins TRBV9 to TRBJ2-3; D is perhaps TRBD1 (6 bases). The V end lost 7 bases, the J end lost 0 bases, and 12 bases lay between the germline ends. This CDR3 contains 14 residues. The germline V gene has CDR1 SGDLS and CDR2 YYNGEE. CDR3 nucleotides: TGTGCCAGCCAGAGCGGACAGAGCACAGATACGCAGTATTTT. This codes for CASQSGQSTDTQYF.

This rearrangement joins TRBV19 to TRBJ2-3; maybe TRBD2 (6 bases). Germline assignment: CDR1 LNHDA and CDR2 SQIVND (reference sequence). Deletions cut 7 bases from V and 2 bases from J, with 16 bases between. This CDR3 region has 15 residues. The CDR3 is CASTRDSIFTDTQYF. In DNA form, the CDR3 reads TGTGCCAGTACCCGGGACTCCATATTCACAGATACGCAGTATTTT.

This clone was counted between two and nine times. V is TRBV18 and J is TRBJ1-4; TRBD1 matches at 8 bases. Trimming removed 3 bases from V and 9 bases from J; junction bases left unmatched: 9. Germline values: CDR1 KGHSH, CDR2 LQKENI. There are 15 residues in the CDR3. The CDR3 nucleotides read TGTGCCAGCTCACCCTCCGGACAGGGAATTCAAAAACTGTTTTTT. Amino acid sequence: CASSPSGQGIQKLFF.